One sample yielded the 27 T cell receptor beta chains listed below, sequenced in a study of sequential checkpoint blockade in melanoma. The assay was immunoSEQ multiplex PCR, and TCRdb's table has in-frame clones only and misses some. The sample gives 27,000 or so clones, around 73% of which show up once; more than 20% is in the top ten. Treatment in this sample: randomized to nivolumab then ipilimumab (arm A) or the reverse (arm B). Source: CD8+ T cells sorted from blood (inferred from file names), taken from a patient given nivolumab and ipilimumab in sequence. All receptors derive from a human donor with melanoma.

This sequence joins TRBV5-1 and TRBJ1-1, with D unresolved. The germline CDR1 and CDR2 sequences are SGHRS and YFSETQ. Trimming stripped 0 bases from V and 3 bases from J, with 12 bases between. The CDR3 sequence is 15 residues long. CDR3 in DNA: TGCGCCAGCAGCTTGGCCTGGGGAGGTGACACTGAAGCTTTCTTT. Residues: CASSLAWGGDTEAFF.

V gene TRBV29-1 combines with J gene TRBJ1-1, with 7 nucleotides matching TRBD1. From germline, CDR1 is SQVTM and CDR2 ANQGSEA. This CDR3 has 13 residues. J gave up 0 bases and V 7 bases, and 5 bases lay outside the gene matches. The CDR3 loop is CSDGDRLNTEAFF. CDR3 DNA: TGCAGCGACGGGGACAGACTGAACACTGAAGCTTTCTTT.

The count of this clone is one. V gene TRBV4-3 combines with J gene TRBJ2-7, with 8 bases matching TRBD1. Germline-derived CDR1 and CDR2 are LGHNA and YSLEER. The ends lost 0 bases at V and 7 bases at J; junction bases unmatched: 11. This CDR3 contains 16 residues. The CDR3 nucleotides are TGCGCCAGCAGCCAAGATCTGGGACAGGCCCCCGGGGAGCAGTACTTC. Its protein is CASSQDLGQAPGEQYF.

Of note for this clone: Other DNA sequences from this sample encode an identical CDR3 as well. The V and J genes are TRBV29-1 and TRBJ2-3, with D maybe TRBD2 (7 bases). Germline V CDR1 and CDR2: SQVTM, ANQGSEA. Trimming removed 3 bases at V and 1 base at J, with 14 bases between. This CDR3 has 15 residues. The CDR3 here is CSVEGGGGGTDTQYF. In nucleotides, the CDR3 is TGCAGCGTTGAGGGGGGGGGCGGAGGCACAGATACGCAGTATTTT.

The CDR3 loop reads CASSLGRGRETQYF. The DNA of the CDR3 is TGTGCCAGCAGTTTAGGCAGGGGGCGAGAGACCCAGTACTTC. This chain joins TRBV28 and TRBJ2-5; 8 nucleotides line up with TRBD1. CDR1 is MDHEN and CDR2 is SYDVKM in the germline V gene. With V trimmed by 2 bases and J by 4 bases, 3 bases remained unmatched. The CDR3 runs to 14 residues.

Relative to its sample, this clone is medium-sized (0.01 to 0.1%). This chain uses TRBV16 with TRBJ2-7; possibly TRBD2 for D (5 bases). The CDR3 contains 14 residues. Germline lookup yields CDR1 KGHSY and CDR2 FQNENV. Trimming took 4 bases from V and 5 from J, leaving 15 bases between them. CDR3 sequence: CASSRLPGENEQYF. In DNA, the CDR3 is TGTGCCAGCAGCCGACTCCCCGGGGAAAACGAGCAGTACTTC.

The V gene is TRBV30, the J gene TRBJ1-5; D is unclear. This CDR3 has 15 amino acids. Trimming took off 2 bases at V and 4 bases at J, with 15 bases between the two ends. CDR1 and CDR2 from the germline V gene are GTSNPN and SVGIG (reference sequence). The CDR3 bases are TGTGCCTGGAGTCGGGGTGTGGGTTCGAATCAGCCCCAGCATTTT. Protein sequence: CAWSRGVGSNQPQHF.

The genes are TRBV4-3 and TRBJ1-4; D is undetermined. Germline V CDR1 and CDR2: LGHNA, YSLEER. There are 18 residues in the CDR3. The V gene lost 0 bases and the J gene lost 0 bases, with 14 bases spanning the gap. The CDR3: CASSQDSRFRATNEKLFF. DNA of the CDR3: TGCGCCAGCAGCCAAGATTCCAGATTCCGGGCAACTAATGAAAAACTGTTTTTT.

CDR3 in amino acids: CASSQTSGETYEQYF. CDR3 in DNA: TGTGCCAGCAGCCAAACTAGCGGGGAAACCTACGAGCAGTACTTC. V is TRBV9 and J is TRBJ2-7, with 10 bases lining up with TRBD2. The CDR3 sequence is 15 residues long. The J segment lost 2 bases and the V segment lost 4 bases, leaving 6 bases of the junction unmatched. Looked up from germline, CDR1 is SGDLS and CDR2 is YYNGEE.

V gene TRBV7-9 combines with J gene TRBJ2-1; 11 bases map to TRBD2. The CDR3 runs 15 residues. With V trimmed by 3 bases and J by 9 bases, 7 bases remained unmatched. Germline V CDR1 and CDR2: SEHNR, FQNEAQ (reference sequence). The CDR3 region has the DNA TGTGCCAGCAGCTTCTCTAGCGGGAGGATGGGTGAGCAGTTCTTC. Protein sequence: CASSFSSGRMGEQFF.

The chain has TRBV9 and TRBJ2-6; no clear D. The CDR3 totals 15 residues. The germline CDR1 and CDR2 sequences are SGDLS and YYNGEE. The ends were cut back, 6 bases at V and 0 bases at J, with 10 bases in the middle. CDR3 in amino acids: CASMTSLSGANVLTF. The CDR3 region has the DNA TGTGCCAGCATGACTTCCCTCTCTGGGGCCAACGTCCTGACTTTC.

This clone was observed a single time. V and J are TRBV28 and TRBJ2-5; D is possibly TRBD2 (7 bases). The J call may be wrong; the DNA end is better matched by TRBJ2-7. Looked up from germline, CDR1 is MDHEN and CDR2 is SYDVKM. The length of the CDR3 is 14 residues. The CDR3 DNA reads as TGTGCCAGCAGTTTGGGGAGGGGGGCCTACGAGCAGTACTTC. It codes for CASSLGRGAYEQYF.

The rearrangement uses TRBV27 and TRBJ2-7, with TRBD2 matching 8 bases. V shed 4 bases, J shed 4 bases, and the junction held 9 bases outside the gene matches. This CDR3 is built from 15 residues. The germline V gene encodes CDR1 MNHEY and CDR2 SMNVEV (reference sequence). The CDR3 DNA sequence: TGTGCCAGCAGTTCCGCCGCGGGAGGACTATACGAGCAGTACTTC. Protein product: CASSSAAGGLYEQYF.

The J gene is TRBJ2-1, the V gene TRBV30; no firm D call. Germline V gives CDR1 GTSNPN, CDR2 SVGIG (reference sequence). This CDR3 contains 12 residues. V was trimmed by 3 bases and J by 16 bases, leaving 19 bases between them. CDR3 DNA: TGTGCCTGGAGGTTCTCGGTGTCGCAAAAATTCTTC. Amino acids: CAWRFSVSQKFF.

The J gene is TRBJ1-1, the V gene TRBV2; no clear D gene. This CDR3 spans 11 amino acids. Germline-derived CDR1 and CDR2 are SNHLY and FYNNEI. V lost 5 bases and J 4 bases, leaving 5 bases between the germline ends. The CDR3 loop is CASSTRTEAFF. The CDR3 region has the DNA TGTGCCAGCAGTACGCGCACTGAAGCTTTCTTT.

DNA for the CDR3: TGTGCCAGTAGTATCCCAGACAGGGAGGCCAAAAACATTCAGTACTTC. This codes for CASSIPDREAKNIQYF. The rearrangement links TRBV19 to TRBJ2-4; 7 bases map to TRBD1. The junction had 6 bases not matched to a gene; V was cut back by 3 bases and J by 1 base. The germline V gene has CDR1 LNHDA and CDR2 SQIVND (reference sequence). The CDR3 runs to 16 residues.

The rearrangement joins TRBV2 to TRBJ2-7; perhaps TRBD2 as D (6 bases). CDR3 length: 15 amino acids. The germline V gene has CDR1 SNHLY and CDR2 FYNNEI. Trimming removed 6 bases at V and 1 base at J, with 16 bases between. CDR3 nucleotide sequence: TGTGCCAGCAGGGAGGGCCAGGGCCTTTCCTACGAGCAGTACTTC. It is translated as CASREGQGLSYEQYF. Full variable domain (missing parts from reference TRBV2 and TRBJ2-7): EPEVTQTPSHQVTQMGQEVILRCVPISNHLYFYWYRQILGQKVEFLVSFYNNEISEKSEIFDDQFSVERPDGSNFTLKIRSTKLEDSAMYFCASREGQGLSYEQYFGPGTRLTVT.

The chain couples TRBV5-4 to TRBJ2-7; D unresolved. V dropped 1 base and J dropped 4 bases, with 6 bases sitting between them. This CDR3 has 12 residues. Germline assignment: CDR1 SGHNT and CDR2 YYREEE (reference sequence). This CDR3 is CASSLLGYEQYF. CDR3 coding DNA: TGTGCCAGCAGCTTGCTAGGTTACGAGCAGTACTTC.

This chain joins TRBV5-1 and TRBJ1-1; D is undetermined. Germline V gene data show CDR1 as SGHRS and CDR2 as YFSETQ. The length of the CDR3 is 13 residues. Trimming stripped 1 base from V and 0 bases from J, with 4 bases between. CDR3 protein: CASSLTLNTEAFF. In nucleotides, the CDR3 is TGCGCCAGCAGCTTGACATTGAACACTGAAGCTTTCTTT.

The V and J genes are TRBV6-1 and TRBJ2-3; weak D call: TRBD1 (6 bases). CDR1 and CDR2 from the germline V gene are MNHNS and SASEGT. The CDR3 is 15 amino acids. Trimming stripped 7 bases from V and 3 bases from J, with 17 bases between. CDR3 in DNA: TGTGCCAGCAAACCGACAGGATTTTGGACAGATACGCAGTATTTT. Residues: CASKPTGFWTDTQYF.

This clone showed up just once. V gene TRBV4-2 combines with J gene TRBJ2-3; 12 positions agree with TRBD2. The CDR3 runs 20 residues. Trimming took 4 bases from V and 10 from J; bases not matched to a gene: 24. The germline V gene has CDR1 LGHNA and CDR2 YNFKEQ. CDR3 DNA sequence: TGTGCCAGCAGCCTTAAGAGGAGTCCCTACACTAGCGGGGGGTTGGGGGCGCAGTATTTT. Translating it yields CASSLKRSPYTSGGLGAQYF.

The genes are TRBV20-1 and TRBJ1-1, with D uncertain. This CDR3 has 9 amino acids. The germline V gene encodes CDR1 DFQATT and CDR2 SNEGSKA (reference sequence). CDR3 nucleotides: TGCAGCCCCTACACTGAAGCTTTCTTT. Protein: CSPYTEAFF.

The rearrangement uses TRBV28 and TRBJ2-7; D possibly corresponds to TRBD2 (6 bases). Between the trimmed V and J ends, which lost 5 bases and 2 bases, there was a span of 22 bases. Germline CDR1 is MDHEN and CDR2 is SYDVKM. The CDR3 covers 17 residues. The CDR3 sequence: CASSPTPLIGSAYEQYF. In DNA form, the CDR3 reads TGTGCCAGCAGTCCCACCCCCTTGATCGGGAGTGCCTACGAGCAGTACTTC.

This chain joins TRBV5-6 and TRBJ2-7, with no clear D. V was cut by 1 base and J by 6 bases, with 8 bases left in between. The length of the CDR3 is 12 residues. CDR1 is SGHDT and CDR2 is YYEEEE in the germline V gene. CDR3 residues: CASSLIVTEQYF. For the CDR3, the DNA is TGTGCCAGCAGCTTGATAGTAACCGAGCAGTACTTC.

In this sample, this clone turned up once. The rearrangement uses TRBV30 and TRBJ2-1, with a weak D call TRBD1 (6 bases). V was shortened by 0 bases and J by 0 bases, with 9 bases between the two germline ends. CDR1 is GTSNPN, CDR2 SVGIG, per germline (reference sequence). The CDR3 totals 15 residues. In DNA, the CDR3 is TGTGCCTGGAGTGTATCCAGGGGCTCCTACAATGAGCAGTTCTTC. Its translation: CAWSVSRGSYNEQFF.

The V and J genes are TRBV9 and TRBJ2-7; tentatively, D is TRBD1 (6 bases). The CDR3 covers 13 residues. The germline gives CDR1 SGDLS, CDR2 YYNGEE. V was cut by 2 bases and J by 7 bases, with 13 bases left in between. The CDR3 loop reads CASSVLGAGEQYF. The CDR3 DNA reads as TGTGCCAGCAGCGTTTTGGGGGCCGGAGAGCAGTACTTC.

The table lists this clone with a few counts. This chain connects TRBV7-3 to TRBJ1-2; 8 bases line up with TRBD1. The junction had 9 bases not matched to a gene; V was cut back by 5 bases and J by 7 bases. Germline CDR1 and CDR2: SGHTA and FQGTGA. The CDR3 loop spans 14 amino acids. CDR3 bases: TGTGCCAGCAGCCGGGACAGGCGGAAGGCTGGCTACACCTTC. Amino acids: CASSRDRRKAGYTF.